This T cell receptor (beta chain) derives from a study of shared clonotypes between healthy human individuals. TCRdb's table, derived via immunoSEQ multiplex PCR, lists solely in-frame clones and lacks some. The sample lists 2 million to 2.5 million clones, approximately 95% occurring once. Note on this clone: This sample also contains other DNA sequences that code for the same CDR3.

CDR3 size: 15 residues. V lost 1 base and J 0 bases, leaving 9 bases between the germline ends. Germline V gives CDR1 SGHTA, CDR2 FQGNSA. The sample consisted of naive CD4+ T cells sorted from blood. The subset is: CD45RA+ positively selected. This TCR was recovered from a man in his late teens or twenties in good health. The chain couples TRBV7-2 to TRBJ1-1, with D perhaps TRBD1 (5 bases). The CDR3 loop is CASSLGRTLNTEAFF. The DNA of the CDR3 is TGTGCCAGCAGCTTAGGACGGACATTGAACACTGAAGCTTTCTTT.